This TCR beta chain was documented in a study of metastatic and nonmetastatic thyroid tumors (dated by TCRdb to the early 2020s). Regarding the research as a whole: Repertoires were compared across peripheral blood and tumor or nodule tissue samples from malignant and benign thyroid patients. Study-wide findings and limitations: In both blood and tumor samples, malignant tumors were reported to have significantly higher TCR beta diversity than benign nodules.

V drops 1 base and J drops 1 base, leaving 11 bases in between. From its cysteine to its phenylalanine, the CDR3 spans 16 amino acids. Just the 48-base CDR3 DNA is kept, in frame starting at base 1. This clone was seen many times. Its recognized antigen is unknown. Nothing much larger sits one base from this clone, and base qualities are not available. None of the patients had been given any treatment before thyroid surgery. The study retrospectively analysed patient clinical samples collected from the early 2010s to the late 2010s using T-cell receptor beta sequencing. The library relied on PCR. Instrument on record: Illumina HiSeq 4000. High-throughput sequencing was used to profile the TCR beta-chain CDR3 region of every patient. The published analysis was carried out like this. CDR3 differences across clinicopathological groups were used to build a classifier for discriminating distant-metastatic papillary thyroid cancer patients. The Shannon index was used to assess repertoire diversity, and the Morisita-Horn index was used to assess tumor-blood repertoire similarity. The raw public data were reprocessed by TCRdb itself: fastp quality trimming at Q25, MiXCR clonotype calling, in-frame beta chains only. In this record, the V and J calls reflect TCRdb's handling and not the investigators' own analysis. The sample profile shows 20,000 to 30,000 clones; around 13% of them were found once. Together, the top ten hold roughly 5.3% of the sample.

The origin of this receptor is a female donor with papillary thyroid cancer or a benign thyroid nodule (not recorded which). Some clones in this sample may be carry-over from other donors' samples. The chain joins TRBV12-3 or TRBV12-4 to TRBJ2-4, with TRBD2 tentatively as D gene (7 bases match). The specimen sequenced was blood. The DNA is as follows: TGTGCCAGCAGTTTAGTTCGGGGGGCGGCCAAAAACATTCAGTACTTC. Translated, it reads CASSLVRGAAKNIQYF.